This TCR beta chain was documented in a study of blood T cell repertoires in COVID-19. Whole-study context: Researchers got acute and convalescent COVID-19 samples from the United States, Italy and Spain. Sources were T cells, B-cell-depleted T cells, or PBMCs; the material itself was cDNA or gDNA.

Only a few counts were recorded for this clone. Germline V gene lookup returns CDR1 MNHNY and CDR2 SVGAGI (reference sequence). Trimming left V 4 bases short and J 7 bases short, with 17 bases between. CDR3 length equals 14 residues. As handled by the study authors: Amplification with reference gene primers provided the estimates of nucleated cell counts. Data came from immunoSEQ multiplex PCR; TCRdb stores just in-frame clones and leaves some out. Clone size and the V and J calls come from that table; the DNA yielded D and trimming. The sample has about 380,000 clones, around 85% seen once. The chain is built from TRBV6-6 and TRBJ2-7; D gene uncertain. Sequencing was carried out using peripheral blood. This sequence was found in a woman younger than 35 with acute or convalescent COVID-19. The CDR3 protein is CASSLDSLGGEQYF. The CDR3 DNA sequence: TGTGCCAGCAGTTTAGACTCCCTTGGTGGGGAGCAGTACTTC.